Below are 17 T cell receptor beta chains sequenced from a single sample in a study of cytomegalovirus exposure and HLA in healthy donors. The PCR ran on 60 Vbeta and 13 Jbeta primers. The data were produced by immunoSEQ multiplex PCR, yet TCRdb's version contains in-frame clones alone and is incomplete. This repertoire shows roughly 61,000 clones, about 84% found once; its top ten account for around 6%. What was sequenced was PBMCs. The receptors come from a male donor in good health and CMV-seronegative.

The chain recombines TRBV5-8 with TRBJ1-5; tentative D call: TRBD1 (5 bases). The CDR3 spans 15 residues. Per the germline V gene, CDR1 is SGHTS and CDR2 is YDEGEE. Trimming removed 5 bases at V and 2 bases at J, with 14 bases between. CDR3 nucleotides: TGTGCCAGCAGGCCTCAGGGATTGGGCAATCAGCCCCAGCATTTT. Its protein is CASRPQGLGNQPQHF.

This clone was counted only a few times. V gene TRBV10-3 combines with J gene TRBJ2-1; 13 nucleotides match TRBD2. The J segment lost 2 bases and the V segment lost 2 bases, leaving 3 bases of the junction unmatched. CDR3 length: 17 amino acids. Germline V gene data show CDR1 as ENHRY and CDR2 as SYGVKD. This chain's CDR3 is CAISETSGGATYNEQFF. CDR3 coding DNA: TGTGCCATCAGTGAGACTAGCGGGGGGGCCACCTACAATGAGCAGTTCTTC.

This chain uses TRBV18 with TRBJ1-2; TRBD1 might be the D (5 bases). Trimming pared 0 bases from V and 4 bases from J, leaving 12 bases between. The CDR3 contains 15 residues. Germline V gene lookup returns CDR1 KGHSH and CDR2 LQKENI. CDR3 DNA sequence: TGTGCCAGCTCACCACCGACGGGGGAAGGCTATGGCTACACCTTC. This sequence encodes CASSPPTGEGYGYTF.

The chain recombines TRBV11-2 with TRBJ1-4; no reliable D call. In germline, CDR1 is SGHAT, CDR2 FQNNGV. The length of the CDR3 is 15 residues. V lost 0 bases to trimming and J lost 8 bases, with 13 bases between them. The CDR3 region has the DNA TGTGCCAGCAGCTTAGATATAAGGGAGGAGGAAAAACTGTTTTTT. Protein: CASSLDIREEEKLFF.

The chain joins TRBV6-5 to TRBJ1-1; D possibly corresponds to TRBD1 (5 bases). V was clipped by 0 bases and J by 0 bases, with 5 bases between them. Germline lookup yields CDR1 MNHEY and CDR2 SVGAGI. The CDR3 covers 14 residues. The CDR3 sequence: CASSYSTVNTEAFF. CDR3 in DNA: TGTGCCAGCAGTTACTCGACAGTGAACACTGAAGCTTTCTTT.

The rearrangement uses TRBV18 and TRBJ2-5; 7 bases are shared with TRBD1. The CDR3 totals 14 residues. The junction had 4 bases not matched to a gene; V was cut back by 2 bases and J by 4 bases. Germline assignment: CDR1 KGHSH and CDR2 LQKENI. The chain's CDR3 is CASSPSGTAETQYF. CDR3 DNA: TGTGCCAGCTCACCATCCGGGACAGCAGAGACCCAGTACTTC.

The chain recombines TRBV2 with TRBJ2-2; TRBD2 matches at 10 bases. Germline-derived CDR1 and CDR2 are SNHLY and FYNNEI. CDR3 length: 15 residues. V shed 4 bases and J 3 bases; nucleotides not matched to a gene: 2. The CDR3 here is CASSVGTSDTGELFF. Written as DNA, the CDR3 is TGTGCCAGCAGTGTGGGGACTAGCGACACCGGGGAGCTGTTTTTT.

J is TRBJ1-4 and V is TRBV7-9; a possible D gene is TRBD1 (5 bases). Looked up from germline, CDR1 is SEHNR and CDR2 is FQNEAQ (reference sequence). This CDR3 is built from 14 residues. V shed 5 bases and J shed 5 bases, with 12 bases lying between them. The CDR3 spells CASSQQVGNEKLFF. For the CDR3, the DNA is TGTGCCAGCAGCCAACAGGTTGGAAATGAAAAACTGTTTTTT. Full variable domain (missing parts from reference TRBV7-9 and TRBJ1-4): DTGVSQNPRHKITKRGQNVTFRCDPISEHNRLYWYRQTLGQGPEFLTYFQNEAQLEKSRLLSDRFSAERPKGSFSTLEIQRTEQGDSAMYLCASSQQVGNEKLFFGSGTQLSVL.

The chain combines TRBV5-5 with TRBJ1-6, with TRBD1 identical over 8 bases. Germline lookup yields CDR1 SGHKS and CDR2 YYEKEE (reference sequence). V gave up 3 bases and J gave up 10 bases; unmatched junction bases: 6. This CDR3 contains 14 residues. CDR3 amino acids: CASSSGQGQSPLHF. The CDR3 coding sequence is TGTGCCAGCAGCTCTGGACAGGGCCAATCACCCCTCCACTTT. Based on the CDR3 plus reference TRBV5-5 and TRBJ1-6, the full variable domain is DAGVTQSPTHLIKTRGQQVTLRCSPISGHKSVSWYQQVLGQGPQFIFQYYEKEERGRGNFPDRFSARQFPNYSSELNVNALLLGDSALYLCASSSGQGQSPLHFGNGTRLTVT.

The rearrangement uses TRBV19 and TRBJ1-2; TRBD1 might be the D (5 bases). The germline CDR1 and CDR2 sequences are LNHDA and SQIVND (reference sequence). The CDR3 loop spans 14 amino acids. V lost 6 bases, J lost 4 bases, and 15 bases lay in between. The CDR3 spells CASRATDQVYGYTF. The CDR3 bases are TGTGCCAGTAGGGCGACAGATCAAGTCTATGGCTACACCTTC.

The gene calls are TRBV25-1 and TRBJ1-6; TRBD1 agrees at 7 bases. In germline, CDR1 is MGHDK, CDR2 SYGVNS. The CDR3 is made up of 13 amino acids. The junction had 5 bases not matched to a gene; V was cut back by 5 bases and J by 10 bases. The CDR3 sequence: CASSIGGGSPLHF. CDR3 nucleotide sequence: TGTGCCAGCAGTATAGGGGGCGGATCACCCCTCCACTTT.

The CDR3 nucleotides are TGCAGCGTGTCATTGAACACCGGGGAGCTGTTTTTT. Translation gives CSVSLNTGELFF. This chain links TRBV29-1 with TRBJ2-2; D is undetermined. The germline gives CDR1 SQVTM, CDR2 ANQGSEA. V was pared by 6 bases and J by 1 base, with 6 bases between. This CDR3 is built from 12 residues.

This chain joins TRBV5-1 and TRBJ2-3; D is perhaps TRBD1 (6 bases). Trimming took off 0 bases at V and 0 bases at J, with 8 bases between the two ends. Germline values: CDR1 SGHRS, CDR2 YFSETQ. This CDR3 has 15 amino acids. The CDR3 loop reads CASSLADSSTDTQYF. CDR3 nucleotide sequence: TGCGCCAGCAGCTTGGCGGACAGCAGCACAGATACGCAGTATTTT. The full variable domain, with the rest looked up from reference TRBV5-1 and TRBJ2-3, is KAGVTQTPRYLIKTRGQQVTLSCSPISGHRSVSWYQQTPGQGLQFLFEYFSETQRNKGNFPGRFSGRQFSNSRSEMNVSTLELGDSALYLCASSLADSSTDTQYFGPGTRLTVL.

V and J are TRBV13 and TRBJ1-2, with TRBD1 matching over 12 bases. V was pared by 5 bases and J by 4 bases, with 5 bases of the junction left unmatched. This CDR3 spans 15 amino acids. Germline assignment: CDR1 PRHDT and CDR2 FYEKMQ (reference sequence). The CDR3 DNA is TGTGCCAGCAGCAAGGGGACAGGGGGCCCCTATGGCTACACCTTC. This encodes CASSKGTGGPYGYTF. Combining the CDR3 with reference TRBV13 and TRBJ1-2 gives the whole variable domain AAGVIQSPRHLIKEKRETATLKCYPIPRHDTVYWYQQGPGQDPQFLISFYEKMQSDKGSIPDRFSAQQFSDYHSELNMSSLELGDSALYFCASSKGTGGPYGYTFGSGTRLTVV.

This chain joins TRBV19 and TRBJ2-5; 7 nucleotides match TRBD1. Losses at the gene ends were 6 bases for V and 1 base for J; bases not matched to a gene: 5. The CDR3 covers 14 residues. Germline values: CDR1 LNHDA, CDR2 SQIVND (reference sequence). The chain's CDR3 is CASRTQGPQETQYF. In nucleotides, the CDR3 is TGTGCCAGTAGAACACAGGGGCCCCAAGAGACCCAGTACTTC.

The J gene is TRBJ1-6, the V gene TRBV19, with a possible D match to TRBD1 (6 bases). V shed 7 bases and J shed 7 bases, with 17 bases lying between them. CDR1 and CDR2 (germline): LNHDA, SQIVND (reference sequence). CDR3 size: 15 residues. CDR3 DNA: TGTGCCAGTAACCTACAGGGAATGGAGAATTCACCCCTCCACTTT. Protein: CASNLQGMENSPLHF.

The chain has TRBV30 and TRBJ2-2; 8 nucleotides match TRBD1. This CDR3 comprises 15 residues. The V and J ends lost 5 bases and 5 bases, in that order; junction bases with no gene match: 10. Germline V CDR1 and CDR2: GTSNPN, SVGIG (reference sequence). CDR3 nucleotide sequence: TGTGCCTGGCTACCCCAGGGGGCGCTGACCGGGGAGCTGTTTTTT. The encoded protein is CAWLPQGALTGELFF.